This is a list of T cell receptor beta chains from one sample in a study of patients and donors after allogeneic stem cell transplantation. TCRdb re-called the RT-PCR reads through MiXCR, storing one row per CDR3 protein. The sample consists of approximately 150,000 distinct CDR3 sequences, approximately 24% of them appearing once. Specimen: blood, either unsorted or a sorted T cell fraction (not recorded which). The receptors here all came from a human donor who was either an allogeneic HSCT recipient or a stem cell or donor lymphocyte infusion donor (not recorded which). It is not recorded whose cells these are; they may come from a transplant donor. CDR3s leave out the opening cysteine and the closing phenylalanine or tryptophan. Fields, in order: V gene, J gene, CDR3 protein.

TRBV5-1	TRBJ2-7	ASSATQGTYEQY
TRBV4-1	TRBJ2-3	ASSQAGTVIRGDTQY
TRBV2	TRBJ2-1	ASRVGFRNEQF
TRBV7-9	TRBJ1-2	ASSFHEAEGYT
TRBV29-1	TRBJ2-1	SVEGWTSGSFSYNEQF
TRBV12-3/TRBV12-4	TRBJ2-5	ASRPTGDLQETQY
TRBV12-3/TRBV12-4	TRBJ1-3	ATNGGSGNTIY
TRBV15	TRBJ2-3	ATSKPLATITDTQY
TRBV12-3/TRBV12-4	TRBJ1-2	ASSDGGTAYGYT
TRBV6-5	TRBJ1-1	ASSYTDRGNTEAF
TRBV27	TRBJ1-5	ASSLRGAGNQPQH
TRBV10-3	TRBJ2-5	AISEGGTSGEQETQY
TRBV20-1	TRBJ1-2	SASAGGLGYGYT
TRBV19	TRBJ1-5	ASSFQSNQPQH
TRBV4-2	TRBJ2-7	ASSQGGTSGHYEQY
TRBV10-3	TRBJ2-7	AISEFETAAAYEQY
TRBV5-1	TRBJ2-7	ASSWGYYEQY
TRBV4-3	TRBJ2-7	ASSQVRTLAPSSYEQY
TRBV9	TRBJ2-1	ASSSGTSGSSNEQF
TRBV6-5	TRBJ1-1	ASSYLSSLGTEAF
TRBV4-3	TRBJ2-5	ASSQDGVGGETQY
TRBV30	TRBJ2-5	AWSVGSGRETQY
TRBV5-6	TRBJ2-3	ASSFYWRADTQY
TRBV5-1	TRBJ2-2	ASSLDVTGELF
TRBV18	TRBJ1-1	ASSPGQVSEAF
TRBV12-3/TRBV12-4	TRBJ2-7	ASSSSGREQY
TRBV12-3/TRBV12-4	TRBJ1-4	ASRLSAGRNEKLF
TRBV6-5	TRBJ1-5	ASRDRMSNQPQH
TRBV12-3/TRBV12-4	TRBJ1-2	ASSFKVYYGYT
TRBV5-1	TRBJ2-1	ASTRDSRGDEQF
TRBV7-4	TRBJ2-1	ASSLSGKHEQF
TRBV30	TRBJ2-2	AWRRGSTGELF
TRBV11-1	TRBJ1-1	ASSLVNRWDTEAF
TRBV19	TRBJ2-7	ASSKDRDTSYEQY
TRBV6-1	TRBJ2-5	ASSPQTLLASQETQY
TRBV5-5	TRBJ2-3	ASSPGLGEDTQY
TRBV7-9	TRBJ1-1	ASSLVGEHTEAF
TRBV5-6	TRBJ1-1	ASSFGDTEAF
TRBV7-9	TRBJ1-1	ASSQGHVNTEAF
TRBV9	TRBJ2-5	ASSLSGTSVIETQY
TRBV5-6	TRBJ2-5	ASSLPGVTETQY
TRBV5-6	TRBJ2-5	ASSPETGLWETQY
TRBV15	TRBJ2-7	ATSRDETSGISYEQY
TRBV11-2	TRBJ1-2	ASSLGSGGGYGYT
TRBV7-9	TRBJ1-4	ASSSDREKLF
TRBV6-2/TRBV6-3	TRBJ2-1	ASSYGTSGRASYNEQF
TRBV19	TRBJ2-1	ASSSSSIQGPIYNEQF
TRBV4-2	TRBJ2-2	ASSQVAGVNTGELF
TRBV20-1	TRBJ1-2	SAGDRDRIGYT
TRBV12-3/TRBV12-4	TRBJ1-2	ASTSGGSLNYGYT
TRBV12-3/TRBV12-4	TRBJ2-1	ASRKTWKSRSYNEQF
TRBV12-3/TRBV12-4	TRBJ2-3	ASSFAGSTDTQY